A single sample is the source of the 25 T cell receptor beta chains below, sequenced in a study of blood T cell repertoires in COVID-19. Data came from immunoSEQ multiplex PCR; TCRdb stores just in-frame clones and leaves some out. The sample has roughly 80,000 clones, around 79% seen once. Sequences were obtained from peripheral blood. The receptors were sampled from a human donor in a cohort sampled during active COVID-19.

This sequence joins TRBV28 and TRBJ2-6, with TRBD2 as a possible D gene (6 bases). Trimming pared 7 bases from V and 2 bases from J, leaving 9 bases between. The V gene's germline CDR1 is MDHEN and CDR2 SYDVKM. The length of the CDR3 is 14 residues. CDR3 in DNA: TGTGCCAGCAACGGGGAGGCTGGGGCCAACGTCCTGACTTTC. Protein: CASNGEAGANVLTF.

This rearrangement joins TRBV7-2 to TRBJ2-5; 12 bases match TRBD2. The ends lost 7 bases at V and 4 bases at J; junction bases unmatched: 16. The CDR3 runs 18 residues. The germline gives CDR1 SGHTA, CDR2 FQGNSA. CDR3: CASTIVASGGAVVETQYF. The CDR3 nucleotides are TGTGCCAGCACCATAGTGGCTAGCGGGGGGGCCGTTGTAGAGACCCAGTACTTC. The variable domain in full, with the rest retrieved from reference TRBV7-2 and TRBJ2-5, is GAGVSQSPSNKVTEKGKDVELRCDPISGHTALYWYRQSLGQGLEFLIYFQGNSAPDKSGLPSDRFSAERTGGSVSTLTIQRTQQEDSAVYLCASTIVASGGAVVETQYFGPGTRLLVL.

The rearrangement joins TRBV7-9 to TRBJ2-7, with 7 bases fitting TRBD1. CDR3 length: 13 residues. Looked up from germline, CDR1 is SEHNR and CDR2 is FQNEAQ (reference sequence). With 2 bases clipped from V and 7 bases from J, the junction kept 5 bases outside the gene matches. CDR3 DNA sequence: TGTGCCAGCAGCTTAAAGGGGGCCGGGGAGCAGTACTTC. Translation: CASSLKGAGEQYF.

V gene TRBV24-1 combines with J gene TRBJ1-1; no firm D call. Germline V gene sequence: CDR1 KGHDR, CDR2 SFDVKD. CDR3 length: 13 residues. The DNA for the CDR3 is TGTGTTATTTTCCGGGTTTTGAACACTGAAGCTTTCTTT. It encodes CVIFRVLNTEAFF.

This clone occurred once. The rearrangement links TRBV7-2 to TRBJ2-7; the D gene is possibly TRBD2 (5 bases). Between the trimmed V and J ends, which lost 8 bases and 3 bases, there was a span of 17 bases. Germline V lookup: CDR1 SGHTA, CDR2 FQGNSA. The CDR3 has 14 residues. DNA of the CDR3: TGTGCCAGCCGACTACGGGAAACTTACTACGAGCAGTACTTC. The encoded protein is CASRLRETYYEQYF.

The chain couples TRBV7-9 to TRBJ2-3; TRBD1 matches 10 bases. The CDR3 sequence is 18 residues long. Germline V CDR1 and CDR2: SEHNR, FQNEAQ (reference sequence). The trim removed 0 bases at V and 1 base at J, leaving 7 bases unmatched. In DNA form, the CDR3 reads TGTGCCAGCAGCTTAGCCATTGGGGACAGGGGTGGCACAGATACGCAGTATTTT. Its translation: CASSLAIGDRGGTDTQYF.

This chain links TRBV18 with TRBJ1-6; no firm D call. Trimming stripped 2 bases from V and 7 bases from J, with 12 bases between. Germline CDR1 and CDR2: KGHSH and LQKENI. The CDR3 covers 15 residues. CDR3 sequence: CASSPWAAGNSPLHF. CDR3 bases: TGTGCCAGCTCACCATGGGCTGCGGGGAATTCACCCCTCCACTTT. The variable domain in full, completed from reference TRBV18 and TRBJ1-6, reads NAGVMQNPRHLVRRRGQEARLRCSPMKGHSHVYWYRQLPEEGLKFMVYLQKENIIDESGMPKERFSAEFPKEGPSILRIQQVVRGDSAAYFCASSPWAAGNSPLHFGNGTRLTVT.

This chain uses TRBV7-2 with TRBJ2-3; 10 bases are a match to TRBD2. This CDR3 has 15 amino acids. After removal of 4 bases from V and 0 bases from J, the junction contained 1 base not matched to a gene. Germline assignment: CDR1 SGHTA and CDR2 FQGNSA. For the CDR3, the DNA is TGTGCCAGCAGCTATAGCGGGGGGAGCACAGATACGCAGTATTTT. Translating gives CASSYSGGSTDTQYF.

The J gene is TRBJ1-4, the V gene TRBV27, with a weak D call TRBD1 (6 bases). V was trimmed by 8 bases and J by 4 bases, leaving 17 bases between them. Germline V gene data show CDR1 as MNHEY and CDR2 as SMNVEV (reference sequence). This CDR3 is built from 15 residues. Written as DNA, the CDR3 is TGTGCCAGCGGGGGTTACGGGACACTTAATGAAAAACTGTTTTTT. Its protein product is CASGGYGTLNEKLFF.

The rearrangement uses TRBV28 and TRBJ2-5, with 9 bases fitting TRBD2. Germline V CDR1 and CDR2: MDHEN, SYDVKM. The CDR3 spans 17 residues. V lost 1 base and J lost 2; bases outside the gene matches: 8. This CDR3 reads CASSLFPERGVQETQYF. The CDR3 DNA reads as TGTGCCAGCAGTTTATTCCCGGAGCGGGGGGTACAAGAGACCCAGTACTTC.

The chain carries TRBV13 and TRBJ2-5; 9 nucleotides match TRBD1. The CDR3 spans 14 residues. CDR1 and CDR2 from the germline V gene are PRHDT and FYEKMQ (reference sequence). Germline trimming cut 4 bases from V and 3 bases from J; bases unmatched to any gene: 3. This chain's CDR3 is CASSSRTGEETQYF. The CDR3 DNA reads TGTGCCAGCAGCTCCAGGACAGGGGAAGAGACCCAGTACTTC.

The V and J genes are TRBV27 and TRBJ2-1; 7 bases are a match to TRBD1. V shed 5 bases and J 8 bases; nucleotides not matched to a gene: 18. CDR1 and CDR2 (germline): MNHEY, SMNVEV (reference sequence). This CDR3 is 17 amino acids long. The CDR3 is CASSPSQDTATGDEQFF. The DNA of the CDR3 is TGTGCCAGCAGTCCTTCCCAAGACACGGCTACAGGGGATGAGCAGTTCTTC.

The sample holds one count of this clone. The chain joins TRBV19 to TRBJ1-4, with D possibly being TRBD1 (6 bases). The CDR3 has 14 amino acids. V gave up 8 bases and J gave up 8 bases, with 18 bases separating them. The germline V gene encodes CDR1 LNHDA and CDR2 SQIVND (reference sequence). The CDR3 DNA reads TGTGCCAGTGGAAGGGGGAGTGTAGGAGAAAAACTGTTTTTT. Its translation: CASGRGSVGEKLFF. The variable domain in full, with the rest retrieved from reference TRBV19 and TRBJ1-4, is DGGITQSPKYLFRKEGQNVTLSCEQNLNHDAMYWYRQDPGQGLRLIYYSQIVNDFQKGDIAEGYSVSREKKESFPLTVTSAQKNPTAFYLCASGRGSVGEKLFFGSGTQLSVL.

Comments on this clone: At the DNA level, this CDR3 is encoded by other sequences in the same sample as well. The chain links TRBV29-1 to TRBJ1-2; 12 bases line up with TRBD1. This CDR3 comprises 14 residues. Per the germline V gene, CDR1 is SQVTM and CDR2 is ANQGSEA. V gave up 5 bases and J gave up 8 bases; unmatched junction bases: 9. The CDR3 DNA sequence: TGCAGCGTTTCTCCGGGACAGGGGGCGGGGGGCTACACCTTC. Its protein is CSVSPGQGAGGYTF.

The chain has TRBV9 and TRBJ1-2, with a possible D match to TRBD1 (6 bases). This CDR3 is built from 15 residues. The germline V gene has CDR1 SGDLS and CDR2 YYNGEE. V was cut by 3 bases and J by 3 bases, with 15 bases left in between. DNA for the CDR3: TGTGCCAGCAGCGGTAACAGGGAGAATGACTATGGCTACACCTTC. Protein: CASSGNRENDYGYTF.

In its sample, this clone was seen a few times. The chain combines TRBV6-5 with TRBJ1-2; 7 bases agree with TRBD1. V was clipped by 4 bases and J by 2 bases; unmatched bases: 7. Germline values: CDR1 MNHEY, CDR2 SVGAGI. This CDR3 is built from 15 residues. The CDR3 nucleotides are TGTGCCAGCAGTTTCACAGGGGAGACGAACTATGGCTACACCTTC. Translated, it gives CASSFTGETNYGYTF.

This sequence joins TRBV5-5 and TRBJ1-4; 7 positions match TRBD1. J gave up 4 bases and V 0 bases, and 3 bases lay outside the gene matches. CDR1 SGHKS and CDR2 YYEKEE come from the germline V gene (reference sequence). The CDR3 runs 15 residues. CDR3 DNA: TGTGCCAGCAGCTTGGGACAGGGATTTAATGAAAAACTGTTTTTT. This gives the protein CASSLGQGFNEKLFF.

This clone was observed a handful of times. V usage is TRBV10-3 and J usage is TRBJ1-3; 7 positions match TRBD1. With V trimmed by 4 bases and J by 0 bases, 15 bases remained unmatched. Germline CDR1 is ENHRY and CDR2 is SYGVKD. The CDR3 covers 19 residues. The CDR3 here is CAISVPEVRGQNSGNTIYF. The CDR3 DNA reads TGTGCCATCAGTGTACCTGAAGTAAGGGGGCAAAACTCTGGAAACACCATATATTTT.

The V gene is TRBV3-1 (or the pseudogene TRBV3-2), the J gene TRBJ1-1; D is perhaps TRBD1 (6 bases). Deletions cut 0 bases from V and 12 bases from J, with 14 bases between. The CDR3 runs to 13 residues. The germline V gene has CDR1 LGHDT and CDR2 YNNKEL (reference sequence). The CDR3 DNA reads TGTGCCAGCAGCCAAGAGGCCAGGGGTGTATCTTTCTTT. This encodes CASSQEARGVSFF.

CDR3 bases: TGTGCCAGCACCGACATTCCGAACACCGGGGAGCTGTTTTTT. Its protein is CASTDIPNTGELFF. The V gene is TRBV28, the J gene TRBJ2-2; D gene ambiguous. Germline CDR1 is MDHEN and CDR2 is SYDVKM. V shed 7 bases and J shed 0 bases, with 9 bases lying between them. This CDR3 region has 14 residues.

The chain is built from TRBV7-3 and TRBJ1-6, with D possibly TRBD1 on 6 matching bases. The CDR3 totals 12 residues. Germline V CDR1 and CDR2: SGHTA, FQGTGA. V lost 5 bases and J 7 bases, leaving 6 bases between the germline ends. The CDR3 DNA follows: TGTGCCAGCAGCACAGGGAATTCACCCCTCCACTTT. This encodes CASSTGNSPLHF.

The chain joins TRBV6-5 to TRBJ1-2; TRBD1 aligns across 9 bases. V trimming: 5 bases; J trimming: 6 bases; junction bases outside the gene matches: 4. Germline V gene sequence: CDR1 MNHEY, CDR2 SVGAGI. The CDR3 spans 13 residues. CDR3 nucleotide sequence: TGTGCCAGCAGTCGTGGGGACAGGGATGGCTACACCTTC. Its protein is CASSRGDRDGYTF.

The chain has TRBV6-5 and TRBJ2-1; tentative D call: TRBD1 (6 bases). The germline V and J ends were trimmed by 4 bases and 1 base, with 11 bases remaining between them. There are 15 residues in the CDR3. CDR1 is MNHEY, CDR2 SVGAGI, per germline. The DNA of the CDR3 is TGTGCCAGCAGTTCCGACAGGTTTTCCTACAATGAGCAGTTCTTC. Its translation: CASSSDRFSYNEQFF.

This clone was picked up one time. The chain employs TRBV7-9 and TRBJ2-1; 11 nucleotides line up with TRBD2. V gave up 5 bases and J gave up 7 bases; unmatched junction bases: 7. The CDR3 spans 15 residues. Germline V gene lookup returns CDR1 SEHNR and CDR2 FQNEAQ (reference sequence). The CDR3 loop reads CASSRGTSGLNEQFF. In DNA form, the CDR3 reads TGTGCCAGCAGCCGTGGGACTAGCGGACTAAATGAGCAGTTCTTC.

The V gene is TRBV6-1, the J gene TRBJ2-7, with 9 bases aligning to TRBD1. The CDR3 is 16 residues long. Trimming cost V 4 bases and J 0 bases; bases outside gene matches: 7. The germline CDR1 and CDR2 sequences are MNHNS and SASEGT. The CDR3 coding sequence is TGTGCCAGCAGTGGAGGACAGGGGTTCCCCTCCTACGAGCAGTACTTC. This translates into CASSGGQGFPSYEQYF.